These T cell receptor beta chains were read from a single sample in a study of blood T cell repertoires in COVID-19. TCRdb's table, derived via immunoSEQ multiplex PCR, lists solely in-frame clones and lacks some. Seen here are 200,000 or so clones, about 88% observed once, and the top ten hold 5.5% to 7%. Material for sequencing was peripheral blood. These receptors all stem from a middle-aged woman who had recovered from COVID-19. CDR3s include the opening cysteine and the closing phenylalanine or tryptophan. D genes are given only for firm matches. The listing skips clone size in some rows; elsewhere it reads once, few, many or a size class.

D: -; V: TRBV12-3/TRBV12-4; J: TRBJ2-2; size: once; length: 13; CDR3: CASSFKRVGELFF; DNA: TGTGCCAGCAGTTTTAAGAGGGTCGGGGAGCTGTTTTTT
D: TRBD2; V: TRBV14; J: TRBJ2-5; size: once; length: 15; CDR3: CASSRGTRKEETQYF; DNA: TGTGCCAGCAGCCGCGGGACTAGAAAAGAAGAGACCCAGTACTTC
D: TRBD2; V: TRBV7-2; J: TRBJ2-1; size: once; length: 16; CDR3: CASSLGGLAGSRGQFF; DNA: TGTGCCAGCAGCTTAGGGGGACTAGCGGGTTCCAGGGGGCAGTTCTTC
D: -; V: TRBV15; J: TRBJ2-2; size: -; length: 16; CDR3: CATSRDRQGPGGELFF; DNA: TGTGCCACCAGCAGAGATAGGCAGGGTCCTGGCGGGGAGCTGTTTTTT
D: -; V: TRBV28; J: TRBJ2-1; size: -; length: 14; CDR3: CASSFNQAYNEQFF; DNA: TGTGCCAGCAGTTTTAATCAAGCTTACAATGAGCAGTTCTTC
D: -; V: TRBV28; J: TRBJ1-6; size: -; length: 15; CDR3: CASRFSGIENSPLHF; DNA: TGTGCCAGCCGCTTTTCAGGAATCGAAAATTCACCCCTCCACTTT
D: TRBD1; V: TRBV3-1/TRBV3-2; J: TRBJ2-4; size: -; length: 14; CDR3: CASRGTGGSNIQYF; DNA: TGTGCCAGCAGGGGGACAGGGGGATCAAACATTCAGTACTTC
D: TRBD2; V: TRBV11-2; J: TRBJ2-7; size: once; length: 16; CDR3: CASSPDGTSVAYEQYF; DNA: TGTGCCAGCAGCCCCGATGGGACTAGCGTGGCCTACGAGCAGTACTTC
D: TRBD2; V: TRBV27; J: TRBJ2-1; size: -; length: 15; CDR3: CASSLVPGLSREQFF; DNA: TGTGCCAGCAGTTTAGTCCCGGGACTATCGCGTGAGCAGTTCTTC
D: -; V: TRBV7-9; J: TRBJ1-4; size: few; length: 14; CDR3: CASSDGRENEKLFF; DNA: TGTGCCAGCAGCGATGGCAGGGAAAATGAAAAACTGTTTTTT
D: TRBD2; V: TRBV19; J: TRBJ2-4; size: -; length: 15; CDR3: CASRGAGVAKNIQYF; DNA: TGTGCCAGTAGAGGAGCGGGGGTAGCCAAAAACATTCAGTACTTC
D: -; V: TRBV5-6; J: TRBJ2-7; size: -; length: 13; CDR3: CASSFQGTYEQYF; DNA: TGTGCCAGCAGCTTTCAGGGGACATACGAGCAGTACTTC
D: -; V: TRBV24-1; J: TRBJ2-1; size: -; length: 14; CDR3: CATSGADSYNEQFF; DNA: TGTGCCACCAGTGGAGCCGACTCCTACAATGAGCAGTTCTTC
D: -; V: TRBV18; J: TRBJ2-4; size: -; length: 14; CDR3: CASSPASSENIQYF; DNA: TGTGCCAGCTCACCAGCTAGCAGCGAAAACATTCAGTACTTC
D: TRBD1; V: TRBV10-3; J: TRBJ1-6; size: -; length: 13; CDR3: CATRQGADSPLHF; DNA: TGTGCCACCAGACAGGGGGCCGATTCACCCCTCCACTTT
D: TRBD2; V: TRBV11-3; J: TRBJ2-5; size: -; length: 16; CDR3: CASSLGLAGSQETQYF; DNA: TGTGCCAGCAGCTTAGGACTAGCGGGCAGCCAAGAGACCCAGTACTTC
D: -; V: TRBV7-3; J: TRBJ1-2; size: -; length: 15; CDR3: CASSLIGLSDYGYTF; DNA: TGTGCCAGCAGCTTAATTGGGCTATCGGACTATGGCTACACCTTC
D: -; V: TRBV5-4; J: TRBJ2-1; size: -; length: 12; CDR3: CASSDTSFEQFF; DNA: TGTGCCAGCAGCGATACTAGCTTTGAGCAGTTCTTC
D: -; V: TRBV6-5; J: TRBJ1-1; size: -; length: 15; CDR3: CASSYGGVSNTEAFF; DNA: TGTGCCAGCAGTTACGGGGGGGTCTCGAACACTGAAGCTTTCTTT
D: TRBD2; V: TRBV4-3; J: TRBJ2-1; size: -; length: 20; CDR3: CASSQDAARGLAGGINEQFF; DNA: TGCGCCAGCAGCCAAGACGCGGCAAGGGGACTAGCGGGAGGGATCAATGAGCAGTTCTTC
D: -; V: TRBV5-1; J: TRBJ2-2; size: -; length: 14; CDR3: CASKELTGFGELFF; DNA: TGCGCCAGCAAGGAATTGACGGGGTTCGGGGAGCTGTTTTTT
D: TRBD2; V: TRBV27; J: TRBJ2-1; size: -; length: 12; CDR3: CASSFGGSEQFF; DNA: TGTGCCAGCAGTTTCGGGGGGAGCGAGCAGTTCTTC
D: -; V: TRBV5-6; J: TRBJ2-5; size: once; length: 15; CDR3: CASSLYATDQETQYF; DNA: TGTGCCAGCAGCTTGTACGCGACAGACCAAGAGACCCAGTACTTC
D: TRBD2; V: TRBV27; J: TRBJ2-3; size: -; length: 17; CDR3: CASSLYRTSGSGDTQYF; DNA: TGTGCCAGCAGTTTATATAGGACTAGCGGGAGTGGGGATACGCAGTATTTT
D: -; V: TRBV9; J: TRBJ1-4; size: once; length: 15; CDR3: CASSDGRGRAEKLFF; DNA: TGTGCCAGCAGCGACGGTCGCGGCAGAGCTGAAAAACTGTTTTTT
D: -; V: TRBV20-1; J: TRBJ1-1; size: -; length: 13; CDR3: CSASRPGVTEAFF; DNA: TGCAGTGCTAGTAGGCCCGGGGTAACTGAAGCTTTCTTT